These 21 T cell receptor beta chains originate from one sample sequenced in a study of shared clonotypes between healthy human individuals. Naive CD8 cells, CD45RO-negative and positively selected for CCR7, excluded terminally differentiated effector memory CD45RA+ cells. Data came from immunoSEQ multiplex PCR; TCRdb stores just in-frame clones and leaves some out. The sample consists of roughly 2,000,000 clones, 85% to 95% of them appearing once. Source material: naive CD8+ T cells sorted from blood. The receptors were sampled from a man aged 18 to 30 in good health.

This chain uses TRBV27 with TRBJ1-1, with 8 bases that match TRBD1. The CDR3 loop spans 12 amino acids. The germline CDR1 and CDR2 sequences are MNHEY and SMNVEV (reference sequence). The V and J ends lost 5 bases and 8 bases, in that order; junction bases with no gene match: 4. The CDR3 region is CASSPRDREAFF. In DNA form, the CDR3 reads TGTGCCAGCAGTCCCCGGGACAGGGAAGCTTTCTTT.

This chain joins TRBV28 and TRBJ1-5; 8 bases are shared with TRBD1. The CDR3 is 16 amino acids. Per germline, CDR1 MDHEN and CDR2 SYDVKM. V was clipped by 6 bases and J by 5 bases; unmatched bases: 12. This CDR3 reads CASRLRGQGAYQPQHF. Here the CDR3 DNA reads TGTGCCAGCAGGCTAAGGGGCCAGGGGGCCTATCAGCCCCAGCATTTT.

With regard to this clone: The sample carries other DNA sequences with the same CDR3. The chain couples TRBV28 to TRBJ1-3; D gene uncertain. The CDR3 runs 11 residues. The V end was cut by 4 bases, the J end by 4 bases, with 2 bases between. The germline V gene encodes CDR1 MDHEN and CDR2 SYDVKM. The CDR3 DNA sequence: TGTGCCAGCAGTTCCGGAAACACCATATATTTT. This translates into CASSSGNTIYF.

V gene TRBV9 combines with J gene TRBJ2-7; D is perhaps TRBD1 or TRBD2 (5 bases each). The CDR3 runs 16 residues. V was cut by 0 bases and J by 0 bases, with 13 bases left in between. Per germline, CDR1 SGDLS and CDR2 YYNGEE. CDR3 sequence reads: CASSVAGQSSSYEQYF. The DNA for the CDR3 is TGTGCCAGCAGCGTAGCGGGGCAGTCCTCCTCCTACGAGCAGTACTTC.

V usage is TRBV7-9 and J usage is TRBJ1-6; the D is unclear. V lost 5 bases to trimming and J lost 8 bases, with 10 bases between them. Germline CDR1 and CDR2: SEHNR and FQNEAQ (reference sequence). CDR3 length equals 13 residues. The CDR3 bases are TGTGCCAGCAGCCCGTCACCCGATTCACCCCTCCACTTT. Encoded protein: CASSPSPDSPLHF.

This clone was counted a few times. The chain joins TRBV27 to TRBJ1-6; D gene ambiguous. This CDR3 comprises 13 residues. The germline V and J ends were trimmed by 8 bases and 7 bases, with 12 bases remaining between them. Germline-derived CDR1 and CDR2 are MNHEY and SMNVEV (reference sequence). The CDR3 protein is CASALGRNSPLHF. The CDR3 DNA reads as TGTGCCAGCGCCCTGGGAAGGAATTCACCCCTCCACTTT.

The CDR3 spells CASSESEGIPAEQYF. The CDR3 nucleotides are TGTGCCAGCAGTGAATCCGAGGGGATACCCGCCGAGCAGTACTTC. The chain uses TRBV2 and TRBJ2-7; tentatively, D is TRBD1 or TRBD2 (5 bases each). This CDR3 is 15 amino acids long. V was pared by 2 bases and J by 6 bases, with 17 bases between. The germline V gene has CDR1 SNHLY and CDR2 FYNNEI.

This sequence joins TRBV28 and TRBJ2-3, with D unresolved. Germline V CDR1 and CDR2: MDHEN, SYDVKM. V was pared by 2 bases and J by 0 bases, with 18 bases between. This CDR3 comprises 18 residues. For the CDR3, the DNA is TGTGCCAGCAGTTTAAAATTAGAGTGGGCAGGCAGCACAGATACGCAGTATTTT. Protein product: CASSLKLEWAGSTDTQYF.

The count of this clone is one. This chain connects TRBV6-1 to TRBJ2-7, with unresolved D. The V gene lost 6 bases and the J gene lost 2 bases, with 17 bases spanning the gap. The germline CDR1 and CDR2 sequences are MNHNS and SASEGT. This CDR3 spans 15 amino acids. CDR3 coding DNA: TGTGCCAGCAGGAGTTGGGCATATTTTCCCTACGAGCAGTACTTC. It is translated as CASRSWAYFPYEQYF.

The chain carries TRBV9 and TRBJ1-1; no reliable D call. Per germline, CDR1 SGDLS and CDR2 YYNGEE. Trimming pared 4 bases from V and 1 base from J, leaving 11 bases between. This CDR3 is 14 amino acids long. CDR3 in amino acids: CASSPVEGNTEAFF. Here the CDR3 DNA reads TGTGCCAGCAGCCCCGTGGAGGGGAACACTGAAGCTTTCTTT.

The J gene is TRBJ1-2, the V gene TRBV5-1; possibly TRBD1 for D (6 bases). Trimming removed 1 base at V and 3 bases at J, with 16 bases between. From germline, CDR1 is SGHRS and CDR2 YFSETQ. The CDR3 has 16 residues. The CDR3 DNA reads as TGCGCCAGCAGCTTGACTCAGACAGGAGGGGACTATGGCTACACCTTC. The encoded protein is CASSLTQTGGDYGYTF.

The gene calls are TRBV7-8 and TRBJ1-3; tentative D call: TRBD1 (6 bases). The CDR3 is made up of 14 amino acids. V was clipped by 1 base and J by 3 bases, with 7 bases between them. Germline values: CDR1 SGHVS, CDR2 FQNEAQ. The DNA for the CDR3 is TGTGCCAGCAGCTTAGTAGGGGGTGGAAACACCATATATTTT. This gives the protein CASSLVGGGNTIYF.

The CDR3 DNA is TGCGCCAGCAGCCAAGATAGGCGGGAGGGCTCCTACAATGAGCAGTTCTTC. This gives the protein CASSQDRREGSYNEQFF. The genes are TRBV4-3 and TRBJ2-1, with 9 bases aligning to TRBD2. The CDR3 extends over 17 amino acids. After removal of 0 bases from V and 0 bases from J, the junction contained 3 bases not matched to a gene. Germline values: CDR1 LGHNA, CDR2 YSLEER.

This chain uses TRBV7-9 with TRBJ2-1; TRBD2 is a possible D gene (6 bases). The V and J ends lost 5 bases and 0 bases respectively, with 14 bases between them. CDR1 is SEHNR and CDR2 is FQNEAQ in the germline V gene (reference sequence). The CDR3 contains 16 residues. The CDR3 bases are TGTGCCAGCAGCCCGGGACTGGGGAGCTCCTACAATGAGCAGTTCTTC. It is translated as CASSPGLGSSYNEQFF.

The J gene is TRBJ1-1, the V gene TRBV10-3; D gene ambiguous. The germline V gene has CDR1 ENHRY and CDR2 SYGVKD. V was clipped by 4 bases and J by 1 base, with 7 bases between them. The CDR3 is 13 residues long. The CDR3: CAISATTNTEAFF. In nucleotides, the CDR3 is TGTGCCATCAGTGCGACAACGAACACTGAAGCTTTCTTT.

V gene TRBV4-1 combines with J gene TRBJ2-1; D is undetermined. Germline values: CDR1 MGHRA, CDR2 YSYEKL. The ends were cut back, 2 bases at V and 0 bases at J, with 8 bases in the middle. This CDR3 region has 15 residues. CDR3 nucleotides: TGCGCCAGCAGCCAACGGAGTAGCTCCTACAATGAGCAGTTCTTC. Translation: CASSQRSSSYNEQFF.

The CDR3 sequence is CSVVKVFTEAFF. The CDR3, as DNA: TGCAGCGTTGTTAAGGTTTTCACTGAAGCTTTCTTT. This chain links TRBV29-1 with TRBJ1-1; D not resolved. The germline V gene has CDR1 SQVTM and CDR2 ANQGSEA. The CDR3 sequence is 12 residues long. The ends were cut back, 4 bases at V and 4 bases at J, with 10 bases in the middle.

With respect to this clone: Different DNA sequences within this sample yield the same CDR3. CDR3 nucleotides: TGTGCCAGCTCTCCAGGCCCAACCTACGAGCAGTACTTC. Its translation is CASSPGPTYEQYF. The chain joins TRBV6-5 to TRBJ2-7, with no clear D. Germline V gene lookup returns CDR1 MNHEY and CDR2 SVGAGI. This CDR3 is built from 13 residues. Deletions cut 8 bases from V and 2 bases from J, with 13 bases between.

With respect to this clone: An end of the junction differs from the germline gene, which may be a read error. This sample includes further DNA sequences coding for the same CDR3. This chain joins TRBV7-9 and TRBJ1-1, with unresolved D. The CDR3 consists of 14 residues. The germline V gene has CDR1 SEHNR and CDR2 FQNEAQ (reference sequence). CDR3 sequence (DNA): TGTGCCAGCAGCCTAGCGCCTTCGAATACTGAAGCTTTCTTT. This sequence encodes CASSLAPSNTEAFF.

The CDR3 DNA reads TGTGCCAGCAGTTACTCGACTGGGGGGATCCTCGGCGAGCAGTACTTC. Translating gives CASSYSTGGILGEQYF. The gene calls are TRBV6-6 and TRBJ2-7; D is possibly TRBD2 (6 bases). The CDR3 spans 16 residues. Germline V CDR1 and CDR2: MNHNY, SVGAGI (reference sequence). V was shortened by 0 bases and J by 6 bases, with 18 bases between the two germline ends.

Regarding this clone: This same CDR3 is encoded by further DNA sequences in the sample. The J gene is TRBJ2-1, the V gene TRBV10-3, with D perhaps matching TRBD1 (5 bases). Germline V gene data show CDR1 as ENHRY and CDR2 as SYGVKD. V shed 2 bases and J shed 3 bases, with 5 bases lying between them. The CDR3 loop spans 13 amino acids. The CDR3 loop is CAISEDSYNEQFF. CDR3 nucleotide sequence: TGTGCCATCAGTGAGGACAGCTACAATGAGCAGTTCTTC.